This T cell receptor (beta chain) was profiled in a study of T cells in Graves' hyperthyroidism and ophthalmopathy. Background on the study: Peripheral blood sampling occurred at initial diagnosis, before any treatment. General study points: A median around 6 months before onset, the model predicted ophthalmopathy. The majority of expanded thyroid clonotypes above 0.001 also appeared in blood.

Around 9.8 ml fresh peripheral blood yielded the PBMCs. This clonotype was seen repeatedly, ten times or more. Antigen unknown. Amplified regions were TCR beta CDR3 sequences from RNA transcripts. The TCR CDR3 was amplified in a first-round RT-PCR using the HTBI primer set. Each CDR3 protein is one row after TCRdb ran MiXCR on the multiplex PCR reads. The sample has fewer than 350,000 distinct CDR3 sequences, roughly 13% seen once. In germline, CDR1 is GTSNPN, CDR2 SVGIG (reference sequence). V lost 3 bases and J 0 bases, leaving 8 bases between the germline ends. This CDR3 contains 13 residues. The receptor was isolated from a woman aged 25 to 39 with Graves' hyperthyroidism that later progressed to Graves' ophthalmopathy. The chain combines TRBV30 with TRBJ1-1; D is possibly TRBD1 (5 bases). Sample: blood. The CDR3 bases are TGTGCCTGGAGCCGGGGCGTGAACACTGAAGCTTTCTTT. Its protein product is CAWSRGVNTEAFF.